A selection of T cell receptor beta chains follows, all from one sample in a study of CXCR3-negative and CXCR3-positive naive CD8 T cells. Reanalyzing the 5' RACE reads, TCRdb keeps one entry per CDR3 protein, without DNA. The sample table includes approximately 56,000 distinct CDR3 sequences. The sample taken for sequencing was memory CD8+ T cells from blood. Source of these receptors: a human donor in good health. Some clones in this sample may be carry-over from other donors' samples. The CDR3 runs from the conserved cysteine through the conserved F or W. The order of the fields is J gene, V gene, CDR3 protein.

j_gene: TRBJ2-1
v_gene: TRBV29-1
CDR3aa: CSVVGHISNEQFF

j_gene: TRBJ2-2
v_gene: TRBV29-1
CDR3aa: CSVETGTTEHGELFF

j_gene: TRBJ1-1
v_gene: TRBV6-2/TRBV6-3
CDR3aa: CASSYFQGTEAFF

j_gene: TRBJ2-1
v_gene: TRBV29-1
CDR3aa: CSVEPRTSGASYNEQFF

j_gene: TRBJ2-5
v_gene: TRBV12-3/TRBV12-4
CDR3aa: CASRGGTSGNQETQYF

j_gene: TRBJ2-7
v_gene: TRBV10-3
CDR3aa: CAISEFIGTDSYEQYF

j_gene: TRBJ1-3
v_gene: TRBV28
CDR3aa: CASTMRPDRDSGNTIYF

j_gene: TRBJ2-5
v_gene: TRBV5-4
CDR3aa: CASSLYTQETQYF

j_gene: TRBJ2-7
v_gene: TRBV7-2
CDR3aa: CASSSKVGEQYF

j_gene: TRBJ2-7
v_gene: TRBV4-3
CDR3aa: CASSQEEGGGWREQYF

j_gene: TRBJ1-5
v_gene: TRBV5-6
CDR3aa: CACSLGDQPQHF

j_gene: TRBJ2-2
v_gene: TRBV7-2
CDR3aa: CASSRERDRTFTGELFF

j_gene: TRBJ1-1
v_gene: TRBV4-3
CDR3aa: CASSQNRERNTEAFF

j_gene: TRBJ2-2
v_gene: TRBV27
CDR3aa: CASSIFGELFF

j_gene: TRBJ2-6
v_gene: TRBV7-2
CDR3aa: CASSTLKGANVLTF

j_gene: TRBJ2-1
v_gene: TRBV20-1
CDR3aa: CSATQTDYNEQFF

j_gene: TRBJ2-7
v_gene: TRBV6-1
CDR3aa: CASSEASEYDEQYF

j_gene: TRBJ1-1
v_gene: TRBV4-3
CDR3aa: CASSQEYSVNTEAFF

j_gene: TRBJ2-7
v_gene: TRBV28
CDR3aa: CASSRPGLASEQYF

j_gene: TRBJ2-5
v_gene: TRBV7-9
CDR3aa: CASSLGDPLGYF

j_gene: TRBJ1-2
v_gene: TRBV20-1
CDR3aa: CSARDISTAGYGYTF

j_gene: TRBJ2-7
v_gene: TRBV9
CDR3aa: CASSVGWDPYEQYF

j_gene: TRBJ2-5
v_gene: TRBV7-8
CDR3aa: CASSLVARTETQYF

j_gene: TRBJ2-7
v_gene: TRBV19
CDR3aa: CASSTLAGDYEQYF

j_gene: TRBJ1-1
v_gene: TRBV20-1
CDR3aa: CSASPGHTEAFF

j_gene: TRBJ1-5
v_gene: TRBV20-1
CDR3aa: CSARDSGVGQPQHF